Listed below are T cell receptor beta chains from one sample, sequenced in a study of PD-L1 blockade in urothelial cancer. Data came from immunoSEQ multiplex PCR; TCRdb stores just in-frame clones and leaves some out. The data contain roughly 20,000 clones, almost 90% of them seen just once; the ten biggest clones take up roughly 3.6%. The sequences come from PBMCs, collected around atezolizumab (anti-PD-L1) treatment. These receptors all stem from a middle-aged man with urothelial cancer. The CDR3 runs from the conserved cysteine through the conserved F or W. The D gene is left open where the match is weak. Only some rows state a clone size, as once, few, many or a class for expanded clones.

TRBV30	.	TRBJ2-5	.	CAWIGGPETQYF	TGTGCCTGGATCGGGGGGCCGGAGACCCAGTACTTC
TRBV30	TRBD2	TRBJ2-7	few	CAWTSQRGAYEQYF	TGTGCCTGGACGTCACAGCGGGGGGCCTACGAGCAGTACTTC
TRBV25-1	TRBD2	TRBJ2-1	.	CASSEELSGRLDNEQFF	TGTGCCAGCAGTGAAGAATTGAGCGGGAGACTTGACAATGAGCAGTTCTTC
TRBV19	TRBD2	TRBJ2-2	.	CATAGYANTGELFF	TGTGCCACAGCGGGGTACGCGAACACCGGGGAGCTGTTTTTT
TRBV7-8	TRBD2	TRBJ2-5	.	CASSLERGLAGGPTETQYF	TGTGCCAGCAGCTTAGAAAGGGGACTAGCGGGAGGGCCAACAGAGACCCAGTACTTC
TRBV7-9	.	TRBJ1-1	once	CASSQRWTEMNTEAFF	TGTGCCAGCAGCCAGAGATGGACAGAAATGAACACTGAAGCTTTCTTT
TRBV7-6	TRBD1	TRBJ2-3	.	CASSLGQDRGADTQYF	TGTGCCAGCAGCTTAGGGCAAGACAGGGGTGCAGATACGCAGTATTTT
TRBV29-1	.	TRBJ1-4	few	CSVGQSGNEKLFF	TGCAGCGTTGGGCAGAGCGGTAATGAAAAACTGTTTTTT
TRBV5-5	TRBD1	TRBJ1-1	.	CASSRDRGRTEAFF	TGTGCCAGCAGCCGGGACAGGGGGCGAACTGAAGCTTTCTTT
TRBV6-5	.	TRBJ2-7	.	CASRQTGGAYEQYF	TGTGCCAGCAGGCAAACAGGAGGGGCCTACGAGCAGTACTTC
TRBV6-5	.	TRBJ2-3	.	CASQGGISSTDTQYF	TGTGCCAGCCAGGGGGGCATATCTAGCACAGATACGCAGTATTTT
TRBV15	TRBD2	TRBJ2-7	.	CATSSRTSGVEQYF	TGTGCCACCAGCTCCAGGACTAGTGGGGTCGAGCAGTACTTC
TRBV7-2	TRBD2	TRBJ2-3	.	CASSRLAGSADTQYF	TGTGCCAGCAGCCGACTAGCGGGAAGCGCAGATACGCAGTATTTT
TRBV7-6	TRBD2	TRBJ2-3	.	CASSLTTSTGRSPTDTQYF	TGTGCCAGCAGCTTAACAACCTCTACCGGGAGGTCCCCCACAGATACGCAGTATTTT
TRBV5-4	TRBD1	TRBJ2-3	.	CASSLPGTGSTDTQYF	TGTGCCAGCAGCTTGCCGGGGACAGGGAGCACAGATACGCAGTATTTT
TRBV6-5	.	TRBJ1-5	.	CASSYSAGHNQPQHF	TGTGCCAGCAGTTACTCGGCAGGTCACAATCAGCCCCAGCATTTT
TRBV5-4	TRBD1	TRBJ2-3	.	CASSTGDSPSTDTQYF	TGTGCCAGCAGCACAGGGGACAGTCCTAGCACAGATACGCAGTATTTT
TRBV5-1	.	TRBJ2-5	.	CASSLSGGGETQYF	TGCGCCAGCAGCCTCAGCGGAGGTGGAGAGACCCAGTACTTC